The rows below give T cell receptor beta chains drawn from one sample of a study of T cell changes during pregnancy in multiple sclerosis. Assay: immunoSEQ multiplex PCR; the TCRdb copy retains only in-frame clones and omits some. The sample has some 60,000 clones; about 89% are singletons. The sequencing used peripheral blood, collected after pregnancy. Receptors were obtained from a female donor with multiple sclerosis, enrolled in a pregnancy study. The CDR3 runs from the conserved cysteine through the conserved F or W. D genes are given only for firm matches. Expanded clones are given a class, and other clones once, few, many or no size at all.

d_call j_call v_call clone_size cdr3_aa cdr3_nt
TRBD2 TRBJ2-5 TRBV4-1 - CASSDLAGGQETQYF TGCGCCAGCAGCGATCTAGCGGGGGGTCAAGAGACCCAGTACTTC
TRBD1 TRBJ1-2 TRBV7-3 - CASSLQPGQNSYGYTF TGTGCCAGCAGCCTACAGCCGGGACAGAATTCCTATGGCTACACCTTC
- TRBJ2-1 TRBV11-2 - CASSEEAGLIYNEQFF TGTGCCAGCAGCGAAGAGGCGGGGCTCATTTACAATGAGCAGTTCTTC
- TRBJ2-2 TRBV21-1 few CASSKGQNTGELFF TGTGCCAGCAGCAAAGGACAGAACACCGGGGAGCTGTTTTTT
- TRBJ1-2 TRBV7-9 - CASSPQGNYGYTF TGTGCCAGCAGCCCACAGGGTAACTATGGCTACACCTTC
TRBD1 TRBJ1-3 TRBV19 once CASTPSRQGYSGNTIYF TGTGCCAGTACCCCGTCTCGACAGGGATACTCTGGAAACACCATATATTTT
- TRBJ2-1 TRBV10-3 - CAISEFSDYNEQFF TGTGCCATCAGTGAGTTCAGCGACTACAATGAGCAGTTCTTC
TRBD2 TRBJ2-7 TRBV11-2 - CASSRRGGGSEEQYF TGTGCCAGCAGCCGTCGTGGCGGGGGGTCTGAGGAGCAGTACTTC
- TRBJ2-7 TRBV2 - CASSRFSYEQYF TGTGCCAGCAGTCGGTTTTCCTACGAGCAGTACTTC
TRBD1 TRBJ1-4 TRBV19 once CASTRGGQGNEKLFF TGTGCCAGTACGCGGGGAGGACAGGGTAATGAAAAACTGTTTTTT
- TRBJ1-3 TRBV11-2 - CASGHSGNTIYF TGTGCCAGCGGGCACTCTGGAAACACCATATATTTT
TRBD1 TRBJ2-7 TRBV10-3 - CAISEPGQGFYEQYF TGTGCCATCAGTGAGCCAGGACAGGGGTTCTACGAGCAGTACTTC
TRBD1 TRBJ1-5 TRBV4-1 - CASSQGDRGLGPQHF TGCGCCAGCAGCCAAGGGGACAGGGGGCTAGGGCCCCAGCATTTT
TRBD2 TRBJ2-1 TRBV6-6 - CATLAGDYNEQFF TGTGCCACCCTAGCGGGAGATTACAATGAGCAGTTCTTC
- TRBJ1-1 TRBV6-6 once CASGGRAEAFF TGTGCCAGCGGGGGCAGGGCTGAAGCTTTCTTT
- TRBJ2-3 TRBV7-2 - CASSSNRADTQYF TGTGCCAGCAGCTCAAATCGCGCAGATACGCAGTATTTT
- TRBJ1-2 TRBV30 - CAWSVIRGDYTF TGTGCCTGGAGTGTAATCAGGGGTGACTACACCTTC
TRBD2 TRBJ2-1 TRBV5-1 - CASSFFGGVSSYNEQFF TGCGCCAGCAGCTTCTTTGGGGGGGTCAGCTCCTACAATGAGCAGTTCTTC
TRBD1 TRBJ1-4 TRBV4-3 - CASSQRTGYEKLFF TGCGCCAGCAGCCAAAGGACAGGGTACGAAAAACTGTTTTTT
TRBD2 TRBJ2-3 TRBV4-2 - CASSQEKAGGADTQYF TGTGCCAGCAGCCAAGAAAAGGCGGGGGGCGCAGATACGCAGTATTTT
- TRBJ1-1 TRBV5-1 - CASSLKGEGRGNTEAFF TGCGCCAGCAGCTTGAAGGGGGAGGGACGGGGGAACACTGAAGCTTTCTTT
TRBD1 TRBJ2-7 TRBV6-5 - CASRSGQAPYEQYF TGTGCCAGCCGATCAGGACAGGCCCCCTACGAGCAGTACTTC
- TRBJ2-7 TRBV28 - CASSFWYSSYEQYF TGTGCCAGCAGTTTTTGGTACAGTTCCTACGAGCAGTACTTC
TRBD1 TRBJ1-1 TRBV28 - CASSLVGQGPPEAFF TGTGCCAGCAGTTTAGTGGGACAGGGACCCCCTGAAGCTTTCTTT
TRBD2 TRBJ2-1 TRBV6-5 - CASSYSAGGTYNEQFF TGTGCCAGCAGTTACTCGGCGGGGGGGACCTACAATGAGCAGTTCTTC
- TRBJ2-7 TRBV9 - CASSRRGRDEQYF TGTGCCAGCAGTAGGCGGGGCAGGGACGAGCAGTACTTC
- TRBJ1-1 TRBV4-1 once CASSQERTALNTEAFF TGCGCCAGCAGCCAAGAAAGGACAGCCCTGAACACTGAAGCTTTCTTT
- TRBJ2-2 TRBV5-8 - CASSLVGRSNTGELFF TGTGCCAGCAGCTTGGTGGGGCGATCGAACACCGGGGAGCTGTTTTTT
TRBD1 TRBJ1-1 TRBV19 - CASGTTGGRTEAFF TGTGCCAGTGGGACGACAGGGGGCAGGACTGAAGCTTTCTTT
- TRBJ1-2 TRBV10-3 - CAISELGENYGYTF TGTGCCATCAGTGAATTGGGAGAAAACTATGGCTACACCTTC
- TRBJ1-1 TRBV5-1 few CASSLGPEAFF TGCGCCAGCAGCCTGGGGCCTGAAGCTTTCTTT
- TRBJ2-4 TRBV11-2 - CASSAKAGKNIQYF TGTGCCAGCAGCGCCAAAGCCGGGAAAAACATTCAGTACTTC
- TRBJ1-1 TRBV5-6 - CASSPFEFWGRTEAFF TGTGCCAGCAGCCCCTTTGAGTTTTGGGGGAGGACTGAAGCTTTCTTT
TRBD1 TRBJ1-1 TRBV7-3 few CASSPTGGGTEAFF TGTGCCAGCAGCCCCACAGGGGGTGGCACTGAAGCTTTCTTT
- TRBJ2-7 TRBV28 - CASSFGEARGFYEQYF TGTGCCAGCAGTTTTGGCGAGGCCAGAGGATTCTACGAGCAGTACTTC
- TRBJ2-5 TRBV5-1 once CASSYGHNQETQYF TGCGCCAGCAGCTACGGACATAACCAAGAGACCCAGTACTTC
- TRBJ1-6 TRBV10-1 - CASARSLNSPLHF TGCGCCAGCGCGAGGTCCTTGAATTCACCCCTCCACTTT
- TRBJ1-2 TRBV7-2 - CASSSSGGSYYGYTF TGTGCCAGCAGCTCTTCTGGGGGGAGCTACTATGGCTACACCTTC
- TRBJ1-1 TRBV7-3 - CASSQVGGVNTEAFF TGTGCCAGCAGCCAAGTCGGGGGGGTGAACACTGAAGCTTTCTTT
TRBD1 TRBJ1-5 TRBV6-6 - CASSYSRGQTNQPQHF TGTGCCAGCAGTTACTCGAGGGGACAGACCAATCAGCCCCAGCATTTT
TRBD2 TRBJ2-1 TRBV7-2 - CASSSTGGDEQFF TGTGCCAGCAGCTCAACCGGGGGGGATGAGCAGTTCTTC
- TRBJ2-7 TRBV10-2 - CASSESGTLYEQYF TGCGCCAGCAGTGAGTCGGGGACACTGTACGAGCAGTACTTC
- TRBJ2-1 TRBV28 once CATHSRGQFF TGTGCCACCCACTCCCGGGGGCAGTTCTTC
- TRBJ2-7 TRBV4-3 - CASSQDSSGSYYEQYF TGCGCCAGCAGCCAAGATTCCAGCGGCTCATATTACGAGCAGTACTTC
TRBD1 TRBJ2-3 TRBV6-6 - CASSRRQGSTDTQYF TGTGCCAGCAGTAGACGACAGGGCTCCACAGATACGCAGTATTTT
- TRBJ1-2 TRBV7-2 - CASSPRDLSYGYTF TGTGCCAGCAGCCCCCGGGACTTATCCTATGGCTACACCTTC
- TRBJ2-7 TRBV25-1 once CASSASGYEQYF TGTGCCAGCAGTGCTTCAGGGTACGAGCAGTACTTC
- TRBJ1-2 TRBV27 - CASSFKGQANYGYTF TGTGCCAGCAGTTTCAAGGGGCAGGCTAACTATGGCTACACCTTC
TRBD1 TRBJ1-3 TRBV7-8 - CASSYGTGVLRLDTIYF TGTGCCAGCAGCTACGGGACAGGGGTCCTCCGATTGGACACCATATATTTT
- TRBJ2-2 TRBV14 - CASSQAYVAGLRAKSGELFF TGTGCCAGCAGCCAAGCTTACGTTGCGGGACTCAGGGCAAAGAGCGGGGAGCTGTTTTTT
TRBD1 TRBJ1-2 TRBV11-2 - CASRGTATGWFGEDGYTF TGTGCCAGCCGAGGTACAGCGACAGGGTGGTTCGGAGAGGATGGCTACACCTTC
- TRBJ2-1 TRBV27 once CASRHNTGSGSYNEQFF TGTGCCAGCAGACATAACACGGGTTCTGGGTCCTACAATGAGCAGTTCTTC
TRBD1 TRBJ2-7 TRBV2 - CASSVQGAKQYF TGTGCCAGCAGTGTACAGGGGGCGAAGCAGTACTTC
TRBD1 TRBJ1-1 TRBV4-1 - CASSRAGDRGYTEAFF TGCGCCAGCAGCCGAGCCGGGGACAGGGGTTACACTGAAGCTTTCTTT
- TRBJ2-4 TRBV27 medium-sized CASSLSQALAKNIQYF TGTGCCAGCAGCCTGAGCCAGGCCCTAGCCAAAAACATTCAGTACTTC
TRBD1 TRBJ1-1 TRBV19 few CASTNGDRGYTEAFF TGTGCCAGTACAAACGGGGACAGGGGTTACACTGAAGCTTTCTTT
- TRBJ2-5 TRBV4-2 - CASSQGEIPGTVETQYF TGTGCCAGCAGCCAAGGGGAAATACCGGGAACCGTGGAGACCCAGTACTTC
- TRBJ2-2 TRBV6-5 - CASSYWSQTNTGELFF TGTGCCAGCAGTTACTGGAGCCAGACGAACACCGGGGAGCTGTTTTTT
- TRBJ2-7 TRBV27 - CASGLSGAYEQYF TGTGCCAGCGGACTTTCGGGGGCCTACGAGCAGTACTTC
- TRBJ1-5 TRBV19 - CASSTETRWDQPQHF TGTGCCAGTAGTACTGAGACAAGGTGGGATCAGCCCCAGCATTTT